These 6 T cell receptor beta chains share one sample of origin, sequenced in a study of blood T cell repertoires in COVID-19. Clones were sequenced by immunoSEQ multiplex PCR, and TCRdb holds only the in-frame ones, with some missing. This sample has fewer than 250,000 clones; 82% occur once, and the top ten carry approximately 4.5%. The specimen sequenced was peripheral blood. These receptors came from a woman in her 70s with acute or convalescent COVID-19.

CDR3 region: CASSLTGGPAFF. In nucleotides, the CDR3 is TGTGCCAGCAGCCTTACAGGGGGGCCTGCTTTCTTT. This sequence joins TRBV7-9 and TRBJ1-1; 8 nucleotides agree with TRBD1. V lost 5 bases, J lost 11 bases, and 7 bases stayed unmatched. The CDR3 totals 12 residues. CDR1 SEHNR and CDR2 FQNEAQ come from the germline V gene (reference sequence). The variable domain in full, with the rest retrieved from reference TRBV7-9 and TRBJ1-1, is DTGVSQNPRHKITKRGQNVTFRCDPISEHNRLYWYRQTLGQGPEFLTYFQNEAQLEKSRLLSDRFSAERPKGSFSTLEIQRTEQGDSAMYLCASSLTGGPAFFGQGTRLTVV.

V gene TRBV6-2 or TRBV6-3 combines with J gene TRBJ2-2; tentative D call: TRBD1 (6 bases). The CDR3 loop spans 16 amino acids. Trimming cost V 4 bases and J 6 bases, with 18 bases left between them. CDR1 is MNHEY and CDR2 is SVGEGT in the germline V gene. The CDR3 DNA reads TGTGCCAGCAGTTGGGTGGGGGCAAGGGCTCCCGGGGAGCTGTTTTTT. This encodes CASSWVGARAPGELFF.

The chain links TRBV3-1 (or the pseudogene TRBV3-2) to TRBJ1-2, with 7 nucleotides matching TRBD1. V was pared by 1 base and J by 4 bases, with 3 bases of the junction left unmatched. Germline V CDR1 and CDR2: LGHDT, YNNKEL (reference sequence). This CDR3 spans 14 amino acids. In DNA, the CDR3 is TGTGCCAGCAGCCAAGGCCGGGACAGCTATGGCTACACCTTC. This encodes CASSQGRDSYGYTF.

The sample holds a few counts of this clone. V usage is TRBV19 and J usage is TRBJ1-6; D is unclear. The V end was cut by 2 bases, the J end by 7 bases, with 12 bases between. Germline V gene lookup returns CDR1 LNHDA and CDR2 SQIVND (reference sequence). This CDR3 has 15 amino acids. The CDR3 DNA follows: TGTGCCAGTAGTATACGTGTAGGAGGGAATTCACCCCTCCACTTT. It encodes CASSIRVGGNSPLHF.

The chain recombines TRBV27 with TRBJ2-1; 11 positions agree with TRBD2. Germline lookup yields CDR1 MNHEY and CDR2 SMNVEV (reference sequence). The CDR3 extends over 15 amino acids. The V segment lost 6 bases and the J segment 3 bases; nucleotides outside the gene matches: 4. CDR3 region: CASRLTSGGYNEQFF. DNA of the CDR3: TGTGCCAGCAGGTTAACTAGCGGGGGCTACAATGAGCAGTTCTTC.

The chain is built from TRBV4-2 and TRBJ1-2; 7 bases map to TRBD1. CDR1 and CDR2 (germline): LGHNA, YNFKEQ. Losses at the gene ends were 4 bases for V and 2 bases for J; bases not matched to a gene: 10. The CDR3 length is 16 residues. The CDR3 DNA sequence: TGTGCCAGCAGCCGGGGCGGGACAGACATCAACTATGGCTACACCTTC. It encodes CASSRGGTDINYGYTF.